This T cell receptor beta chain originates from a study of blood T cell repertoires in COVID-19. The germline V and J ends were trimmed by 4 bases and 3 bases, with 10 bases remaining between them. This CDR3 region has 14 residues. In germline, CDR1 is SEHNR, CDR2 FQNEAQ (reference sequence). TCRdb keeps only in-frame clones here, not all; method: immunoSEQ multiplex PCR. Counted here are 160,000 or so clones, 85% to 95% occurring once; the ten biggest clones make up just under 2%. This clone occurred a few times. This chain uses TRBV7-9 with TRBJ2-1, with a weak D call TRBD1 (6 bases). The sample comprised peripheral blood. The TCR sequence derives from a woman aged 60 to 75 with COVID-19, enrolled during active disease. CDR3 bases: TGTGCCAGCAGCTGGAGGACAGACTACAATGAGCAGTTCTTC. Protein product: CASSWRTDYNEQFF.